Sequencing of this T cell receptor (beta chain) was carried out in a study of CD8 T cell repertoires and HIV-1 epitope variants. Whole-study context: T cells were cultured for nine to eleven days with cytokines added on days 3 and 7.

The CDR3 is made up of 13 amino acids. From germline, CDR1 is SGHRS and CDR2 YFSETQ. With V trimmed by 4 bases and J by 7 bases, 7 bases remained unmatched. Sequenced by immunoSEQ multiplex PCR; TCRdb stores in-frame clones only, minus some. The table includes about 4,000 clones, about 63% detected once. About this clone itself: Antigen unknown.

The rearrangement uses TRBV5-1 and TRBJ2-7, with 8 bases matching TRBD2. This TCR was sampled from a male donor with HIV. Sequenced material: cultured CD8+ T cells derived from PBMCs. CDR3 DNA sequence: TGCGCCAGCAGCCTCGCGGGGGGCTGGGAGCAGTACTTC. The encoded protein is CASSLAGGWEQYF.